The table lists the clone carrying this T cell receptor beta chain with a few counts. Its antigen remains unidentified. These data originate in a study of T cells in Graves' hyperthyroidism and ophthalmopathy. Study-wide background: Initial diagnosis, before any treatment, was when peripheral blood was collected. Whole-study results and caveats: A model built on 13 V-J features separated ophthalmopathy from stable hyperthyroidism.

V was shortened by 1 base and J by 4 bases, with 10 bases between the two germline ends. Germline lookup yields CDR1 SGHAT and CDR2 FQNNGV. This CDR3 region has 15 residues. The patients, who ranged from 18 to 65 in age, presented with newly diagnosed hyperthyroidism lasting under 2 months. Uncontrolled infection, other autoimmune disease, pregnancy or lactation excluded patients. Amplification of TCR beta CDR3 regions was performed using RNA transcripts as template. The TCR CDR3 was amplified in a first-round RT-PCR using the HTBI primer set. One entry per CDR3 protein results from TCRdb running MiXCR on the multiplex PCR reads. This table has some 690,000 distinct CDR3 sequences, around a sixth appearing once.

This chain joins TRBV11-2 and TRBJ1-4; D ambiguous. This TCR was recovered from a man between 50 and 59 years old with Graves' hyperthyroidism. Sequencing was done on a sample of blood. The CDR3, as DNA: TGTGCCAGCAGCTTAGGACTCCAGGTTAATGAAAAACTGTTTTTT. Its translation: CASSLGLQVNEKLFF.